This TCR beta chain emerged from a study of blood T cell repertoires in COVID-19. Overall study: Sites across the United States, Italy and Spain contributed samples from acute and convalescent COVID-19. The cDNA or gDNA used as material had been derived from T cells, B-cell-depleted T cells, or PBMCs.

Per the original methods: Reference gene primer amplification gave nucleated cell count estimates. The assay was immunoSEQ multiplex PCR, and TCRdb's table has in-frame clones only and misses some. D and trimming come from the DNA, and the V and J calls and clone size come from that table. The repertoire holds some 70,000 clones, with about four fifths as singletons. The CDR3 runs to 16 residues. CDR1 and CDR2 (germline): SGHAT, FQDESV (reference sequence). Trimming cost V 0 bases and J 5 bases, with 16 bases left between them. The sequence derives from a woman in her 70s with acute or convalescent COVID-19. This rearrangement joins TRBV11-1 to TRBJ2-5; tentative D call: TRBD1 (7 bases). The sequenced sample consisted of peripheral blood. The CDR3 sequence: CASSLAGQLGGETQYF. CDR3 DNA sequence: TGTGCCAGCAGCTTAGCGGGACAGCTAGGGGGGGAGACCCAGTACTTC. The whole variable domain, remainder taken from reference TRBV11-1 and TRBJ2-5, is EAEVAQSPRYKITEKSQAVAFWCDPISGHATLYWYRQILGQGPELLVQFQDESVVDDSQLPKDRFSAERLKGVDSTLKIQPAELGDSAMYLCASSLAGQLGGETQYFGPGTRLLVL.